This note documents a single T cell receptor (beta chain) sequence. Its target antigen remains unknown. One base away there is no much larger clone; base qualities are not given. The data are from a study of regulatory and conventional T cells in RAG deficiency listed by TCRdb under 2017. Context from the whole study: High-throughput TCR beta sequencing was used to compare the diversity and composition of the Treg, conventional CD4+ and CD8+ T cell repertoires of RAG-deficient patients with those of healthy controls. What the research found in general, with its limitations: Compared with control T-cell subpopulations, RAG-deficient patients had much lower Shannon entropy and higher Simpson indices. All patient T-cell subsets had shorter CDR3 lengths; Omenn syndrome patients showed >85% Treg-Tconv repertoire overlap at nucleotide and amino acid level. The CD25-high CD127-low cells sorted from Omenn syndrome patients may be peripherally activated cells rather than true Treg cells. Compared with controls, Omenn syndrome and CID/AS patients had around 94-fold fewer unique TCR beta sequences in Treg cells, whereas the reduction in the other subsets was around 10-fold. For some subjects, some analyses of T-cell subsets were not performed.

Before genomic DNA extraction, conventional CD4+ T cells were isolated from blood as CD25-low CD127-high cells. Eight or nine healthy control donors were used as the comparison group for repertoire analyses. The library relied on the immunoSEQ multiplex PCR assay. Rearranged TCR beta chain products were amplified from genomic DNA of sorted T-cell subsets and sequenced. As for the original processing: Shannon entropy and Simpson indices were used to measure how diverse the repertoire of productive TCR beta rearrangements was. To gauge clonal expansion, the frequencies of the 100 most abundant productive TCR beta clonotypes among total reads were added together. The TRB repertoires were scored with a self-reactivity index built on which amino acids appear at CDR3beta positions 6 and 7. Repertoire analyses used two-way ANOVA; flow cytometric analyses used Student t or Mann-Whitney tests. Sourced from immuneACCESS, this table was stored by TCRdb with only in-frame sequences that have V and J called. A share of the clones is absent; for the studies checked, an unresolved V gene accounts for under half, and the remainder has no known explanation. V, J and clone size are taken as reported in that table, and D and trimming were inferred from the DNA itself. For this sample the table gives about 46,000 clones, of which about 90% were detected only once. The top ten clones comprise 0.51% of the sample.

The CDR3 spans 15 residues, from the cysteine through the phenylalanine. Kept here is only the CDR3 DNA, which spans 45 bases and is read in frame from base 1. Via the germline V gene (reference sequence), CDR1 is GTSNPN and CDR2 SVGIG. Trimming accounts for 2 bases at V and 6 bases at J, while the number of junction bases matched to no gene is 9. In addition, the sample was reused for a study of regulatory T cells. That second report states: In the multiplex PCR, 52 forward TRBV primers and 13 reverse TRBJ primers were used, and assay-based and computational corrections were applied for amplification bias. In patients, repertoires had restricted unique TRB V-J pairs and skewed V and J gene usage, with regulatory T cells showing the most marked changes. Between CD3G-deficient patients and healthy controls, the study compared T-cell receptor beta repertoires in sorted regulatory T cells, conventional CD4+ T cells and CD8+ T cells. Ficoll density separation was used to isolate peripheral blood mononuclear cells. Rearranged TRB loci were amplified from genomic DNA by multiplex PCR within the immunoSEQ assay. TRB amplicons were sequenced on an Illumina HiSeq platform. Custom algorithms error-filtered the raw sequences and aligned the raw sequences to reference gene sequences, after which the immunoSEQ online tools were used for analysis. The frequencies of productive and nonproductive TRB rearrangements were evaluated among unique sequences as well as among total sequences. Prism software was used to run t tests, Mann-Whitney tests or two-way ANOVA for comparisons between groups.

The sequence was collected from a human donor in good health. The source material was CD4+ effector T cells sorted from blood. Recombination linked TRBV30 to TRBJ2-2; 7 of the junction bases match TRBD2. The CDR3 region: CAWSREWRGSGELFF. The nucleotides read TGTGCCTGGAGTCGAGAATGGCGGGGGTCCGGGGAGCTGTTTTTT.